The rows below give T cell receptor beta chains drawn from one sample of a study of blood T cell repertoires in COVID-19. Only in-frame clones appear in the TCRdb table, and some are missing; sequencing was by immunoSEQ multiplex PCR. Here the sample spans about 140,000 clones, about four fifths being singletons. Source material: peripheral blood. Receptors originate from a human donor in a cohort sampled during active COVID-19. Each CDR3 is given with its conserved first and last residue. Fields, in order: clone size, D gene, V gene, J gene, CDR3 protein, CDR3 DNA. D genes are given only for firm matches. Only part of the rows carry a size: once, few, many, or a class if the clone is expanded.

.	TRBD2	TRBV27	TRBJ2-4	CASMSGGLSKNIQYF	TGTGCCAGCATGTCGGGAGGGTTATCCAAAAACATTCAGTACTTC
.	TRBD2	TRBV19	TRBJ2-1	CASSIGLAGGYNEQFF	TGTGCCAGTAGTATCGGACTAGCGGGAGGGTACAATGAGCAGTTCTTC
few	.	TRBV27	TRBJ1-6	CASSPYRVGPDSPLHF	TGTGCCAGCAGTCCGTACAGGGTCGGACCCGATTCACCCCTCCACTTT
.	.	TRBV11-2	TRBJ2-5	CASSLDFSSPAGTQYF	TGTGCCAGCAGCTTAGATTTCTCTAGCCCAGCCGGGACCCAGTACTTC
.	.	TRBV18	TRBJ2-7	CASSPKNEQYF	TGTGCCAGCTCCCCCAAAAACGAGCAGTACTTC
.	.	TRBV7-9	TRBJ1-1	CASSLALGESTEAFF	TGTGCCAGCAGCTTAGCGCTGGGAGAATCCACTGAAGCTTTCTTT
once	TRBD1	TRBV2	TRBJ2-7	CASSRTGVLSYEQYF	TGTGCCAGCAGTCGAACAGGGGTTCTGTCCTACGAGCAGTACTTC
few	TRBD1	TRBV13	TRBJ2-7	CASSSGTAGQYF	TGTGCCAGCAGCTCCGGGACAGCAGGGCAGTACTTC
.	.	TRBV7-6	TRBJ2-5	CASSLAVRKETQYF	TGTGCCAGCAGCTTAGCGGTGCGCAAAGAGACCCAGTACTTC
many	TRBD2	TRBV4-1	TRBJ2-7	CASSQGSSGLLYEQYF	TGCGCCAGCAGCCAAGGGTCTAGCGGGCTATTATACGAGCAGTACTTC
once	.	TRBV10-3	TRBJ2-3	CAISERGGQDTQYF	TGTGCCATCAGTGAGAGAGGGGGACAAGATACGCAGTATTTT
.	TRBD2	TRBV19	TRBJ2-7	CASSIVTSGNYEQYF	TGTGCCAGTAGTATAGTCACTAGCGGGAACTACGAGCAGTACTTC
once	.	TRBV14	TRBJ2-3	CASSQGVNTDTQYF	TGTGCCAGCAGCCAAGGAGTCAACACAGATACGCAGTATTTT
.	TRBD2	TRBV30	TRBJ2-7	CAWEGGGRVQYF	TGTGCCTGGGAAGGGGGCGGGAGGGTGCAGTACTTC
.	.	TRBV19	TRBJ2-3	CASSMTSLEIYLSTDTQYF	TGTGCCAGTAGTATGACTTCCTTGGAGATTTACCTTAGCACAGATACGCAGTATTTT
.	TRBD1	TRBV6-5	TRBJ1-5	CASSRDRGQQPQHF	TGTGCCAGCAGCAGGGACAGGGGGCAGCAGCCCCAGCATTTT
.	.	TRBV6-5	TRBJ1-3	CASTKERGGNTIYF	TGTGCCAGCACCAAGGAAAGAGGGGGAAACACCATATATTTT
.	TRBD2	TRBV2	TRBJ2-3	CASSGGTSFASTDTQYF	TGTGCCAGCAGTGGGGGGACTAGCTTTGCTAGCACAGATACGCAGTATTTT
.	TRBD1	TRBV7-2	TRBJ2-2	CASSLDRADTGELFF	TGTGCCAGCAGCCTCGACAGGGCCGACACCGGGGAGCTGTTTTTT
.	TRBD2	TRBV11-3	TRBJ2-1	CASSSGLAGLNNEQFF	TGTGCCAGCAGCTCAGGACTAGCGGGCCTAAACAATGAGCAGTTCTTC
.	TRBD1	TRBV6-5	TRBJ1-2	CASSTPGQGNYGYTF	TGTGCCAGCAGTACCCCCGGACAGGGAAACTATGGCTACACCTTC
.	TRBD1	TRBV28	TRBJ2-2	CASSLTGGLDTGELFF	TGTGCCAGCAGCTTGACAGGGGGCCTTGACACCGGGGAGCTGTTTTTT
.	TRBD2	TRBV28	TRBJ2-7	CASSETSGFYEQYF	TGTGCCAGCTCTGAGACTAGCGGGTTCTACGAGCAGTACTTC
.	.	TRBV5-1	TRBJ2-5	CASSLEQPQETQYF	TGCGCCAGCAGCTTGGAACAGCCCCAAGAGACCCAGTACTTC
once	.	TRBV2	TRBJ1-5	CASSEGGRSQPQHF	TGTGCCAGCAGTGAAGGGGGCAGGTCTCAGCCCCAGCATTTT
.	.	TRBV30	TRBJ1-2	CAWSEKGFYGYTF	TGTGCCTGGAGTGAAAAGGGGTTTTATGGCTACACCTTC
.	TRBD1	TRBV29-1	TRBJ1-5	CSALEGAKGQPQHF	TGCAGCGCCCTAGAGGGGGCGAAGGGTCAGCCCCAGCATTTT
.	.	TRBV7-2	TRBJ1-4	CASSSQTGSGEKLFF	TGTGCCAGCAGCTCCCAGACAGGTTCGGGTGAAAAACTGTTTTTT
.	TRBD2	TRBV19	TRBJ2-1	CASSRGLAGVDEQFF	TGTGCCAGTAGTAGGGGTCTAGCGGGAGTCGATGAGCAGTTCTTC
.	TRBD1	TRBV4-3	TRBJ1-2	CASSQDYRGNYGYTF	TGCGCCAGCAGCCAAGACTACAGGGGGAACTATGGCTACACCTTC
.	.	TRBV6-2/TRBV6-3	TRBJ1-1	CASSYGPGGGRTEAFF	TGTGCCAGCAGTTACGGGCCGGGGGGCGGAAGGACTGAAGCTTTCTTT
.	TRBD1	TRBV30	TRBJ2-7	CAWSVPGEQGALEQYF	TGTGCCTGGAGTGTACCCGGTGAACAGGGGGCGCTTGAGCAGTACTTC
.	.	TRBV7-9	TRBJ2-3	CASIESGGRTDTQYF	TGTGCCAGCATCGAGTCTGGGGGCCGCACAGATACGCAGTATTTT
.	.	TRBV5-4	TRBJ2-2	CASSFGTFNTGELFF	TGTGCCAGCAGCTTTGGGACTTTCAACACCGGGGAGCTGTTTTTT
.	TRBD2	TRBV18	TRBJ2-7	CASRTAGDGYEQYF	TGTGCCAGCCGCACGGCGGGAGACGGCTACGAGCAGTACTTC
.	TRBD2	TRBV28	TRBJ2-7	CASSSAGTSGRSEQYF	TGTGCCAGCAGCTCCGCGGGGACTAGCGGGAGAAGCGAGCAGTACTTC
.	.	TRBV19	TRBJ2-1	CASTQTSSYNEQFF	TGTGCCAGTACGCAGACTAGCTCCTACAATGAGCAGTTCTTC
.	.	TRBV6-2/TRBV6-3	TRBJ2-5	CASSSLETQYF	TGTGCCAGCAGTTCTCTGGAGACCCAGTACTTC
once	TRBD1	TRBV7-9	TRBJ1-2	CASSPGQVYGYTF	TGTGCCAGCAGCCCTGGACAGGTCTATGGCTACACCTTC
few	.	TRBV7-8	TRBJ1-6	CASSPRTARTLHF	TGTGCCAGCAGCCCTAGGACAGCCCGAACCCTCCACTTT